What follows are 14 T cell receptor beta chains derived from one specimen sequenced in a study of blood T cell repertoires in COVID-19. Generated by immunoSEQ multiplex PCR, the TCRdb table keeps only in-frame clones and is missing some. The table has about 160,000 clones, about 93% seen once; the top ten hold roughly 5%. Sequences were obtained from peripheral blood. These receptors all come from a woman aged 50 to 60 with acute or convalescent COVID-19.

The chain combines TRBV6-5 with TRBJ1-1; TRBD1 matches 8 bases. The V segment lost 6 bases and the J segment 3 bases; nucleotides outside the gene matches: 0. This CDR3 comprises 12 residues. Germline V gives CDR1 MNHEY, CDR2 SVGAGI. CDR3 sequence (DNA): TGTGCCAGCAGGACAGGGGACACTGAAGCTTTCTTT. Encoded protein: CASRTGDTEAFF.

In regard to this clone: The junction and the germline gene differ at one end; a read error may be behind it. The genes are TRBV19 and TRBJ1-2; weak D call: TRBD1 (5 bases). In germline, CDR1 is LNHDA, CDR2 SQIVND (reference sequence). The CDR3 runs to 15 residues. The DNA for the CDR3 is TGTGCCAGTAGTTTAGATCAGGGAACTAACTATGGCTACACCTTC. It is translated as CASSLDQGTNYGYTF.

V usage is TRBV19 and J usage is TRBJ1-5, with TRBD1 identical over 11 bases. This CDR3 has 15 amino acids. The germline CDR1 and CDR2 sequences are LNHDA and SQIVND (reference sequence). V dropped 3 bases and J dropped 9; count of bases not matched to a gene: 7. CDR3 nucleotides: TGTGCCAGTAGTATGGGACAGGGGGGTGTTTGGCCCCAGCATTTT. Its protein is CASSMGQGGVWPQHF.

CDR3 DNA sequence: TGTGCCAGCGGTCTCCGGGACAATGGAAACACCATATATTTT. It is translated as CASGLRDNGNTIYF. The chain uses TRBV6-5 and TRBJ1-3; D is perhaps TRBD1 (6 bases). CDR1 is MNHEY, CDR2 SVGAGI, per germline. The CDR3 sequence is 14 residues long. Trimming shortened V by 8 bases and J by 3 bases, and 14 bases separated the two germline ends.

A few counts support this clone. The rearrangement joins TRBV13 to TRBJ1-1, with 8 bases aligning to TRBD1. Unmatched junction bases numbered 9, after V lost 5 bases and J lost 1 base. The CDR3 runs 16 residues. Per the germline V gene, CDR1 is PRHDT and CDR2 is FYEKMQ (reference sequence). CDR3 loop: CASSLRTGRWNTEAFF. The CDR3 nucleotides are TGTGCCAGCAGCCTTCGGACAGGGAGATGGAACACTGAAGCTTTCTTT. The full variable domain, in which reference TRBV13 and TRBJ1-1 provide the parts outside the CDR3, is AAGVIQSPRHLIKEKRETATLKCYPIPRHDTVYWYQQGPGQDPQFLISFYEKMQSDKGSIPDRFSAQQFSDYHSELNMSSLELGDSALYFCASSLRTGRWNTEAFFGQGTRLTVV.

This clone was recorded once. V gene TRBV5-6 combines with J gene TRBJ1-1, with 8 bases lining up with TRBD1. Looked up from germline, CDR1 is SGHDT and CDR2 is YYEEEE. This CDR3 contains 14 residues. Losses at the gene ends were 0 bases for V and 6 bases for J; bases not matched to a gene: 4. The CDR3 DNA reads TGTGCCAGCAGCTTGGACAGGGGGAGGGCTGAAGCTTTCTTT. Its translation is CASSLDRGRAEAFF.

This sequence joins TRBV3-1 (or the pseudogene TRBV3-2) and TRBJ2-5; no firm D call. This CDR3 is built from 12 residues. Germline V gene sequence: CDR1 LGHDT, CDR2 YNNKEL (reference sequence). V was pared by 5 bases and J by 5 bases, with 9 bases between. CDR3 in DNA: TGTGCCAGCAGCTCGTTTAGCGAGACCCAGTACTTC. Its protein is CASSSFSETQYF.

This clone has only one observation. The rearrangement uses TRBV18 and TRBJ2-3; a possible D gene is TRBD1 (6 bases). Germline lookup yields CDR1 KGHSH and CDR2 LQKENI. The CDR3 covers 15 residues. V lost 6 bases to trimming and J lost 2 bases, with 15 bases between them. The CDR3 DNA is TGTGCCAGCTCTTACCGACAGGTGGACACAGATACGCAGTATTTT. It yields the protein CASSYRQVDTDTQYF.

This clone came up a few times. The chain joins TRBV2 to TRBJ1-1; TRBD1 matches 8 bases. Germline values: CDR1 SNHLY, CDR2 FYNNEI. The junction had 6 bases not matched to a gene; V was cut back by 5 bases and J by 1 base. The CDR3 sequence is 15 residues long. Written as DNA, the CDR3 is TGTGCCAGCAGTAGCGACAGGGGCTGGAACACTGAAGCTTTCTTT. It yields the protein CASSSDRGWNTEAFF. The complete variable domain, with remaining parts taken from reference TRBV2 and TRBJ1-1, reads EPEVTQTPSHQVTQMGQEVILRCVPISNHLYFYWYRQILGQKVEFLVSFYNNEISEKSEIFDDQFSVERPDGSNFTLKIRSTKLEDSAMYFCASSSDRGWNTEAFFGQGTRLTVV.

This clone has just one count. The chain joins TRBV5-1 to TRBJ1-4; D is ambiguous. V lost 1 base, J lost 6 bases, and 13 bases lay in between. The V gene's germline CDR1 is SGHRS and CDR2 YFSETQ. This CDR3 has 15 residues. The CDR3 protein is CASSLISRLDEKLFF. DNA of the CDR3: TGCGCCAGCAGCTTGATATCTAGGCTGGATGAAAAACTGTTTTTT. The complete variable domain, with remaining parts taken from reference TRBV5-1 and TRBJ1-4, reads KAGVTQTPRYLIKTRGQQVTLSCSPISGHRSVSWYQQTPGQGLQFLFEYFSETQRNKGNFPGRFSGRQFSNSRSEMNVSTLELGDSALYLCASSLISRLDEKLFFGSGTQLSVL.

The sample holds one count of this clone. The chain couples TRBV9 to TRBJ1-1, with 8 bases that match TRBD1. Germline CDR1 SGDLS, CDR2 YYNGEE. The CDR3 covers 14 residues. V lost 0 bases, J lost 5 bases, and 3 bases stayed unmatched. As DNA, the CDR3 is TGTGCCAGCAGCGTAGCAGGGGGCAGGACTGAAGCTTTCTTT. It encodes CASSVAGGRTEAFF.

This clone showed up just a few times. The chain couples TRBV5-5 to TRBJ1-3; D unclear. With 3 bases removed from V and 4 bases from J, the gap between germline ends came to 14 bases. In germline, CDR1 is SGHKS, CDR2 YYEKEE (reference sequence). This CDR3 contains 15 residues. CDR3 residues: CASSSGGRGGNTIYF. The CDR3 DNA sequence: TGTGCCAGCAGCTCAGGAGGACGAGGCGGAAACACCATATATTTT.

V and J are TRBV25-1 and TRBJ1-1; tentatively, D is TRBD1 (5 bases). Trimming removed 3 bases from V and 1 base from J, with 9 bases in between. The CDR3 runs 14 residues. Germline CDR1 and CDR2: MGHDK and SYGVNS. CDR3 DNA: TGTGCCAGCAGTGAGGGGCGGAGGAACACTGAAGCTTTCTTT. Residues: CASSEGRRNTEAFF.

This sequence joins TRBV5-4 and TRBJ2-7; TRBD1 agrees at 9 bases. Germline V CDR1 and CDR2: SGHNT, YYREEE (reference sequence). The CDR3 has 14 residues. J was trimmed by 2 bases and V by 4 bases; bases with no gene match: 4. CDR3 protein: CASSMGQGPYEQYF. The CDR3 DNA reads as TGTGCCAGCAGCATGGGACAGGGCCCCTACGAGCAGTACTTC.